This T cell receptor beta chain was recovered during a study of T cell responses to AZD1222 COVID-19 vaccine. The ends were cut back, 4 bases at V and 5 bases at J, with 9 bases in the middle. Germline V gene sequence: CDR1 LGHDT, CDR2 YNNKEL (reference sequence). The CDR3 is made up of 13 amino acids. Sequenced by immunoSEQ multiplex PCR; TCRdb stores in-frame clones only, minus some. The sample lists around 200,000 clones, over 80% occurring once. A remark on this clone: Its antigen is undetermined.

Overall study results and limits: CD4 TCRs linked to vaccination spanned spike, dominating at 160-218 and 743-854. Baseline seropositivity characterized only a handful of AZD1222 recipients.

The specimen was peripheral blood, collected 28 days after the second dose of the MenACWY control vaccine. The V gene is TRBV3-1 (or the pseudogene TRBV3-2), the J gene TRBJ1-3, with D unclear. This receptor was taken from an adult who received the MenACWY meningococcal vaccine as a control. CDR3 loop: CASSPDPRNTIYF. DNA for the CDR3: TGTGCCAGCAGCCCGGACCCCAGAAACACCATATATTTT.